This T cell receptor beta chain was observed in a study of CD8 T cells in ankylosing spondylitis. This clonotype was recorded a few times. Its antigen is not identified. The CDR3 length is 13 residues. V lost 0 bases and J 6 bases, leaving 6 bases between the germline ends. Looked up from germline, CDR1 is KGHDR and CDR2 is SFDVKD. Study results and limitations: Ankylosing spondylitis blood appeared to be characterized by a TCR beta motif of several highly homologous variants. Those disease-linked clones were CD8+; they were also relatively rare in peripheral blood.

Making the TCR beta libraries involved quantitative 5'-RACE with molecular barcodes. TCRdb independently ran MiXCR on the 5' RACE reads; one entry per CDR3 protein. In the table there are some 800,000 distinct CDR3 sequences, 10% to 15% of which are singletons. Material: blood, either unsorted or a sorted T cell fraction (not recorded which). This clonotype originated in a male donor with ankylosing spondylitis. The gene calls are TRBV24-1 and TRBJ2-3; D gene uncertain. CDR3 amino acids: CATSDLGRDTQYF. The CDR3 DNA reads TGTGCCACCAGTGATTTGGGTCGGGATACGCAGTATTTT.